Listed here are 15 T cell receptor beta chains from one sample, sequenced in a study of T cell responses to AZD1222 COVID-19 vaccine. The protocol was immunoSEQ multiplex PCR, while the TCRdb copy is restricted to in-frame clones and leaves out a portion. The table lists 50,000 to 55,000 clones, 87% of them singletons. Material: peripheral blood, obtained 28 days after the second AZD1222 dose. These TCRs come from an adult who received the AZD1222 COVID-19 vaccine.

CDR3 amino acids: CASIGTPPGELFF. The CDR3 DNA is TGTGCCAGTATTGGGACTCCCCCCGGGGAGCTGTTTTTT. J is TRBJ2-2 and V is TRBV19; a weak D match, TRBD2 (6 bases). Germline CDR1 is LNHDA and CDR2 is SQIVND (reference sequence). There are 13 residues in the CDR3. V was pared by 7 bases and J by 6 bases, with 12 bases between.

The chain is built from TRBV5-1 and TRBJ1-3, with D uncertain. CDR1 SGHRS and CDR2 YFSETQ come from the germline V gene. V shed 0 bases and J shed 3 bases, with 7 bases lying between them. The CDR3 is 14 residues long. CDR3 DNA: TGCGCCAGCAGCTTGGGAGGGATTGGAAACACCATATATTTT. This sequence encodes CASSLGGIGNTIYF.

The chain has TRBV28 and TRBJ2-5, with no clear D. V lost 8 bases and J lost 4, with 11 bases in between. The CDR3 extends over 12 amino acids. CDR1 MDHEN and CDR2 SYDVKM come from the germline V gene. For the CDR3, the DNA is TGTGCCAGCGGAATTCGAGTAGAGACCCAGTACTTC. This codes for CASGIRVETQYF.

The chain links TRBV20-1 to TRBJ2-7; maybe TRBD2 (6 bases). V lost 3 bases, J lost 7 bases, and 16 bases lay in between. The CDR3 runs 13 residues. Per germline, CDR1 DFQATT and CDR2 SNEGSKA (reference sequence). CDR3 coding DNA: TGCAGTGCTAGTCGGGACTCAGTTGGAGAGCAGTACTTC. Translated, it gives CSASRDSVGEQYF.

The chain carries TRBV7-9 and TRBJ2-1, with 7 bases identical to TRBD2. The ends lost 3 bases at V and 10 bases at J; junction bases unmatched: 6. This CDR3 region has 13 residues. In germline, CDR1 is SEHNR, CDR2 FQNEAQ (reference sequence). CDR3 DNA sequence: TGTGCCAGCAGCTTTTCTAGCGGAGGCGAGCAGTTCTTC. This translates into CASSFSSGGEQFF.

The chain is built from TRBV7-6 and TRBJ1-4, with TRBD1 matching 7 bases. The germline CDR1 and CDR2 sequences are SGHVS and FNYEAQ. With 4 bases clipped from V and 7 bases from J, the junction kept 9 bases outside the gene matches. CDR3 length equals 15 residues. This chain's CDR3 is CASSSTQGGVEKLFF. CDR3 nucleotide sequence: TGTGCCAGCAGCTCGACCCAGGGGGGGGTTGAAAAACTGTTTTTT.

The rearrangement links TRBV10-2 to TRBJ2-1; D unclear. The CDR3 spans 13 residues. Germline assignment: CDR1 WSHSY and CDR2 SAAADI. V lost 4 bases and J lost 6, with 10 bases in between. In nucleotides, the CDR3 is TGCGCCAGCAGTGTTAGCCCCCTCAATGAGCAGTTCTTC. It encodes CASSVSPLNEQFF.

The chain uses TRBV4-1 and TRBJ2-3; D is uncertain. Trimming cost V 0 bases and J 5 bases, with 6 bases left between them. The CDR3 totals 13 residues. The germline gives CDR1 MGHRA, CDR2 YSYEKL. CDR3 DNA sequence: TGCGCCAGCAGCCAAGAGGATAGAGATACGCAGTATTTT. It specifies CASSQEDRDTQYF.

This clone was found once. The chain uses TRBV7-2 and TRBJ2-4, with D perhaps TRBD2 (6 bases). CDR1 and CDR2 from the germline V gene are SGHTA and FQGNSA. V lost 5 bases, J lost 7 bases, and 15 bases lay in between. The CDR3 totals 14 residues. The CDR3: CASSVPGLSNIQYF. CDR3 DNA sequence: TGTGCCAGCAGCGTACCGGGACTCTCCAACATTCAGTACTTC.

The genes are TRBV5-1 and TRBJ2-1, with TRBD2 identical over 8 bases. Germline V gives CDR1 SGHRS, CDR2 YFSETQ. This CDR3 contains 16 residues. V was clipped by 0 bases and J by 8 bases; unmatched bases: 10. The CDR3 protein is CASSLVRTSHEDEQFF. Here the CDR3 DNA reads TGCGCCAGCAGCTTGGTGCGGACTAGCCACGAGGATGAGCAGTTCTTC. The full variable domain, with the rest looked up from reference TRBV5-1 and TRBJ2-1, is KAGVTQTPRYLIKTRGQQVTLSCSPISGHRSVSWYQQTPGQGLQFLFEYFSETQRNKGNFPGRFSGRQFSNSRSEMNVSTLELGDSALYLCASSLVRTSHEDEQFFGPGTRLTVL.

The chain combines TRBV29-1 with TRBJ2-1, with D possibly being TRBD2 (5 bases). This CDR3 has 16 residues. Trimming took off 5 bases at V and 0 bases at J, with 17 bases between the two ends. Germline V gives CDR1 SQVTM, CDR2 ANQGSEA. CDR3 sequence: CSVILPAGYSYNEQFF. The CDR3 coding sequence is TGCAGCGTTATCCTACCGGCGGGTTACTCCTACAATGAGCAGTTCTTC.

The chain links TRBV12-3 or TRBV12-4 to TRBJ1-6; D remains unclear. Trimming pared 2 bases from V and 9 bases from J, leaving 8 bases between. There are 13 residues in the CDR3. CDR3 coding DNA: TGTGCCAGCAGTTTATCTTCCGGTTCACCCCTCCACTTT. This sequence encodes CASSLSSGSPLHF.

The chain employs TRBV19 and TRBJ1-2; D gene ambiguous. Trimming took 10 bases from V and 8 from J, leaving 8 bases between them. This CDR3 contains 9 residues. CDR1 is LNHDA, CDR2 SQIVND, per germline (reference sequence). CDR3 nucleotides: TGTGCCACCGGCGGGGGCTACACCTTC. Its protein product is CATGGGYTF.

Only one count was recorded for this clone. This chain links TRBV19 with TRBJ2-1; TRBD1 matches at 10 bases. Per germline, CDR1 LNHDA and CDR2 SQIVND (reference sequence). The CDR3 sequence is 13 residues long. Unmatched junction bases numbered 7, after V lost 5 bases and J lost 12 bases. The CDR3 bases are TGTGCCAGTAGTCCGGACAGGGGGGCAGCGCAGTTCTTC. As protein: CASSPDRGAAQFF.

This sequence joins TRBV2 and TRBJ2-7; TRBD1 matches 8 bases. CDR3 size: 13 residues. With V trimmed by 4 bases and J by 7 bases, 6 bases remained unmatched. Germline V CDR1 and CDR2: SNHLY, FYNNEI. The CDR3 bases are TGTGCCAGCAGTGGGAGACAGGGGAGGGAGCAGTACTTC. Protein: CASSGRQGREQYF.